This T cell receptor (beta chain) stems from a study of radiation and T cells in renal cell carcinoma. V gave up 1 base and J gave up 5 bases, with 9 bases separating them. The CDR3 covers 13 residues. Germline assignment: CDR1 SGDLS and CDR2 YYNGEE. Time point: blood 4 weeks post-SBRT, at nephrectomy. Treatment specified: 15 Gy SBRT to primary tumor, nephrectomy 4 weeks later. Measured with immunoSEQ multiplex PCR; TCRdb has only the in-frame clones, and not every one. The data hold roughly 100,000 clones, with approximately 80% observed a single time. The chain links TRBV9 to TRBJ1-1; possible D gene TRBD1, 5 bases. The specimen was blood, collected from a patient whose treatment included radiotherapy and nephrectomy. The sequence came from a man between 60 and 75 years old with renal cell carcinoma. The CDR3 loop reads CASSVSGVTEAFF. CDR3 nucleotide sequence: TGTGCCAGCAGCGTATCGGGGGTGACTGAAGCTTTCTTT.